A selection of T cell receptor beta chains follows, all from one sample in a study of cytomegalovirus exposure and HLA in healthy donors. Sequenced by immunoSEQ multiplex PCR; TCRdb stores in-frame clones only, minus some. The table includes roughly 140,000 clones, about three fifths detected once. The specimen sequenced was PBMCs. The receptors stem from a woman in her 30s in good health and CMV-seropositive. The CDR3 runs from the conserved cysteine through the conserved F or W. D genes are given only for firm matches. Only some rows state a clone size, as once, few, many or a class for expanded clones.

V gene	D gene	J gene	clone size	CDR3 protein	CDR3 DNA
TRBV7-8	-	TRBJ2-3	few	CASSLIGGKADTQYF	TGTGCCAGCAGCTTAATCGGCGGGAAGGCAGATACGCAGTATTTT
TRBV10-3	TRBD1	TRBJ2-3	few	CAISAIVLEQGASPTDTQYF	TGTGCCATCAGTGCTATCGTTTTGGAACAGGGGGCGAGTCCCACAGATACGCAGTATTTT
TRBV30	TRBD2	TRBJ2-1	once	CAWSVGLPAGAYNEQFF	TGTGCCTGGAGTGTAGGCCTTCCAGCGGGGGCTTACAATGAGCAGTTCTTC
TRBV7-9	-	TRBJ2-7	few	CASSFSSGLIVEQYF	TGTGCCAGCAGCTTTTCGTCGGGGTTGATTGTCGAGCAGTACTTC
TRBV5-1	TRBD2	TRBJ2-1	once	CASTRLAGLYNEQFF	TGCGCCAGCACCCGACTAGCGGGGCTTTACAATGAGCAGTTCTTC
TRBV28	-	TRBJ1-2	-	CASSLPLQGSYGYTF	TGTGCCAGCAGTTTGCCGCTCCAGGGGAGCTATGGCTACACCTTC
TRBV27	-	TRBJ2-7	-	CASSLKPLRANPYEQYF	TGTGCCAGCAGTTTAAAACCCCTGCGGGCAAATCCCTACGAGCAGTACTTC
TRBV11-3	-	TRBJ2-1	-	CASSLEGGQFYNEQFF	TGTGCCAGCAGCTTAGAGGGGGGACAGTTCTACAATGAGCAGTTCTTC
TRBV5-4	TRBD2	TRBJ2-1	-	CASSASGSYNEQFF	TGTGCCAGCAGTGCAAGCGGGAGTTACAATGAGCAGTTCTTC
TRBV7-9	TRBD1	TRBJ1-2	-	CASSLTAVGQGYGYTF	TGTGCCAGCAGCTTGACGGCTGTGGGACAGGGCTATGGCTACACCTTC
TRBV5-4	-	TRBJ2-7	-	CASSLGGGEYEQYF	TGTGCCAGCAGCTTGGGAGGGGGGGAATACGAGCAGTACTTC
TRBV28	-	TRBJ1-6	few	CASSTKLGGSPLHF	TGTGCCAGCAGTACAAAGCTAGGCGGGTCACCCCTCCACTTT
TRBV29-1	TRBD1	TRBJ2-3	-	CSVEGQGVTDTQYF	TGCAGCGTTGAGGGACAGGGGGTCACAGATACGCAGTATTTT
TRBV11-3	TRBD2	TRBJ2-7	-	CASSYRGGQFYEQYF	TGTGCCAGCAGCTACCGGGGGGGGCAATTCTACGAGCAGTACTTC
TRBV2	TRBD2	TRBJ2-3	-	CASRFGGTDTQYF	TGTGCCAGCCGGTTCGGGGGGACAGATACGCAGTATTTT
TRBV2	TRBD1	TRBJ2-3	few	CASSGQLGTDTQYF	TGTGCCAGCTCGGGACAGCTAGGCACAGATACGCAGTATTTT
TRBV11-3	-	TRBJ2-7	-	CASSSFDRPYEQYF	TGTGCCAGCAGCTCTTTCGACAGACCCTACGAGCAGTACTTC
TRBV2	-	TRBJ1-3	-	CASRASSGNTIYF	TGTGCCAGCAGGGCCAGCTCTGGAAACACCATATATTTT
TRBV7-9	-	TRBJ2-5	-	CATARQNQETQYF	TGTGCCACCGCCCGACAGAACCAAGAGACCCAGTACTTC
TRBV7-8	TRBD1	TRBJ1-6	-	CASSRDRGNSPLHF	TGTGCCAGCAGCCGAGACAGGGGAAATTCACCCCTCCACTTT
TRBV19	-	TRBJ2-3	-	CASSIVGSTDTQYF	TGTGCCAGTAGTATAGTTGGCAGCACAGATACGCAGTATTTT
TRBV10-2	-	TRBJ1-5	-	CASSEMGQGSQHF	TGCGCCAGCAGTGAGATGGGGCAGGGGTCCCAGCATTTT
TRBV6-4	TRBD1	TRBJ1-1	-	CASSEAPDRGEEAFF	TGTGCCAGCAGTGAGGCCCCCGACAGGGGGGAGGAAGCTTTCTTT
TRBV27	TRBD2	TRBJ2-2	once	CASSLSGLAGVNTGELFF	TGTGCCAGCAGTTTATCGGGGCTAGCGGGGGTTAACACCGGGGAGCTGTTTTTT
TRBV5-8	TRBD1	TRBJ1-5	-	CASSSWAGTGCIFCGQPQHF	TGTGCCAGCAGCTCCTGGGCCGGGACAGGGTGTATTTTCTGCGGTCAGCCCCAGCATTTT
TRBV29-1	TRBD1	TRBJ1-5	-	CSVAGGSNQPQHF	TGCAGCGTTGCAGGGGGCAGCAATCAGCCCCAGCATTTT
TRBV5-5	-	TRBJ2-5	-	CASSLQGTREETQYF	TGTGCCAGCAGCTTACAGGGCACTAGGGAGGAGACCCAGTACTTC
TRBV6-1	TRBD1	TRBJ1-2	-	CASSERQGSNYGYTF	TGTGCCAGCAGTGAAAGACAGGGATCTAACTATGGCTACACCTTC